This T cell receptor (beta chain) was retrieved from a study of post-analysis software for immune sequencing data. Study-wide results and caveats: Comparison with controls showed significantly lower normalized Chao1 diversity in multiple sclerosis patients. Four or five TRBV segments, TRBV5-6, TRBV5-1 and TRBV20-1 among them, were found more frequent in patients than controls. Strong co-clustering by F measure was evident for samples that had been prepared in the same batch.

This CDR3 region has 16 residues. Per germline, CDR1 MNHEY and CDR2 SMNVEV (reference sequence). With 3 bases clipped from V and 0 bases from J, the junction kept 2 bases outside the gene matches. cDNA libraries of TCR beta carried unique molecular identifiers. From 1 to 10 million T cells, roughly 0.5 million cDNA molecules were obtained. One entry per CDR3 protein, called by TCRdb with MiXCR from the PCR reads. The data hold hundreds of thousands of distinct CDR3 sequences, with approximately 59% observed a single time. Of note for this clonotype: The antigen is not known.

This receptor was obtained from a girl aged 2-10 years with multiple sclerosis. The chain recombines TRBV27 with TRBJ2-1; TRBD2 agrees at 10 bases. Sequences were obtained from blood. The CDR3 spells CASSFVAGGSYNEQFF. In DNA, the CDR3 is TGTGCCAGCAGTTTCGTAGCGGGAGGCTCCTACAATGAGCAGTTCTTC.